Listed here are 18 T cell receptor beta chains from one sample, sequenced in a study of OX40 agonist ivuxolimab in advanced cancers. Generated by immunoSEQ multiplex PCR, the TCRdb table keeps only in-frame clones and is missing some. The sample gives some 90,000 clones, approximately 90% of which show up once; around 1.1% is in the top ten. Material: CD4+ or CD8+ T cells sorted from blood, obtained in a trial of the OX40 agonist ivuxolimab. The receptors were gathered from an adult with an advanced solid tumor such as melanoma, head and neck, liver or kidney cancer.

This sequence joins TRBV28 and TRBJ1-1; unclear D gene. There are 12 residues in the CDR3. Trimming shortened V by 3 bases and J by 1 base, and 3 bases separated the two germline ends. Per the germline V gene, CDR1 is MDHEN and CDR2 is SYDVKM. The CDR3 reads CASSFQNTEAFF. In DNA, the CDR3 is TGTGCCAGCAGTTTCCAGAACACTGAAGCTTTCTTT.

V and J are TRBV21-1 and TRBJ1-5; the D call in the table, TRBD1, was not verified against the DNA. TRBV21-1 is described as a pseudogene. The CDR3 totals 20 residues. The CDR3 region is CASSGLGRTLRTKGDQPQHF. CDR3 nucleotide sequence: TGTGCCAGCAGCGGCCTCGGGCGGACACTTCGGACCAAGGGGGATCAGCCCCAGCATTTT.

V usage is TRBV5-1 and J usage is TRBJ2-7; TRBD2 agrees at 10 bases. Unmatched junction bases numbered 5, after V lost 3 bases and J lost 2 bases. The CDR3 is 15 amino acids. CDR1 and CDR2 from the germline V gene are SGHRS and YFSETQ. Here the CDR3 reads CASSSLAGVAYEQYF. The CDR3 bases are TGCGCCAGCAGCTCGCTAGCGGGAGTTGCCTACGAGCAGTACTTC.

The gene calls are TRBV18 and TRBJ2-3, with TRBD1 as a possible D gene (6 bases). The CDR3 runs 13 residues. Germline V gene data show CDR1 as KGHSH and CDR2 as LQKENI. V shed 3 bases and J shed 5 bases, with 9 bases lying between them. The CDR3 DNA follows: TGTGCCAGCTCACCGTACAGGGTAGATACGCAGTATTTT. The encoded protein is CASSPYRVDTQYF.

For the CDR3, the DNA is TGTGCCAGCAGCTCAACAGGGAGTTCCGGAAACACCATATATTTT. It yields the protein CASSSTGSSGNTIYF. The chain employs TRBV7-8 and TRBJ1-3; possible D gene TRBD1, 6 bases. CDR1 is SGHVS, CDR2 FQNEAQ, per germline. The CDR3 consists of 15 residues. Trimming removed 4 bases from V and 4 bases from J, with 14 bases in between.

This clone was detected a few times. V and J are TRBV18 and TRBJ2-2; 8 bases line up with TRBD1. CDR1 and CDR2 from the germline V gene are KGHSH and LQKENI. There are 15 residues in the CDR3. V lost 4 bases, J lost 6 bases, and 7 bases stayed unmatched. The CDR3 region has the DNA TGTGCCAGCTCACGTGGACAGGGCTGGTCCGGGGAGCTGTTTTTT. Its protein product is CASSRGQGWSGELFF.

V usage is TRBV19 and J usage is TRBJ2-7; 8 nucleotides match TRBD2. Trimming took 3 bases from V and 1 from J; bases not matched to a gene: 5. Germline values: CDR1 LNHDA, CDR2 SQIVND (reference sequence). The CDR3 contains 15 residues. The CDR3 reads CASSISGRGSYEQYF. The DNA for the CDR3 is TGTGCCAGTAGTATCAGCGGGAGAGGGTCCTACGAGCAGTACTTC.

The chain joins TRBV30 to TRBJ1-3; 7 nucleotides align to TRBD1. Germline V lookup: CDR1 GTSNPN, CDR2 SVGIG (reference sequence). After removal of 5 bases from V and 4 bases from J, the junction contained 20 bases not matched to a gene. This CDR3 spans 18 amino acids. CDR3 sequence reads: CAWVPEGQSLLFGNTIYF. CDR3 DNA sequence: TGTGCCTGGGTCCCCGAGGGACAGTCCTTACTCTTCGGAAACACCATATATTTT.

The genes are TRBV18 and TRBJ2-1, with a possible D match to TRBD1 (6 bases). Trimming left V 1 base short and J 8 bases short, with 12 bases between. This CDR3 region has 14 residues. CDR1 is KGHSH and CDR2 is LQKENI in the germline V gene. This CDR3 reads CASSPRVAGDEQFF. For the CDR3, the DNA is TGTGCCAGCTCACCACGAGTTGCAGGGGATGAGCAGTTCTTC.

The V and J genes are TRBV5-1 and TRBJ2-7; TRBD1 matches 10 bases. With V trimmed by 4 bases and J by 2 bases, 6 bases remained unmatched. The CDR3 is 15 residues long. Germline V gene sequence: CDR1 SGHRS, CDR2 YFSETQ. The CDR3 DNA follows: TGCGCCAGCAGCCCGGGGGGGACAGGGGCCTACGAGCAGTACTTC. Translated: CASSPGGTGAYEQYF.

V gene TRBV18 combines with J gene TRBJ1-4; TRBD1 matches at 9 bases. J lost 7 bases, V lost 3 bases, and 6 bases had no gene match. Germline values: CDR1 KGHSH, CDR2 LQKENI. The CDR3 totals 15 residues. The CDR3: CASSPGTGSSEKLFF. The CDR3 nucleotides are TGTGCCAGCTCACCGGGGACAGGGTCGAGTGAAAAACTGTTTTTT.

This sequence joins TRBV14 and TRBJ1-4; the D gene is possibly TRBD1 (5 bases). Trimming took off 5 bases at V and 7 bases at J, with 17 bases between the two ends. The CDR3 has 15 residues. Germline V gene sequence: CDR1 SGHDN, CDR2 FVKESK. CDR3 sequence (DNA): TGTGCCAGCAGCTCTTTCGGGACTGGGGGTGAAAAACTGTTTTTT. This translates into CASSSFGTGGEKLFF.

CDR3 in amino acids: CASSYSFGSLQPQHF. The CDR3 coding sequence is TGTGCCAGCAGTTACTCTTTCGGGAGTTTGCAGCCCCAGCATTTT. The rearrangement joins TRBV6-6 to TRBJ1-5; D gene uncertain. The V end was cut by 0 bases, the J end by 7 bases, with 13 bases between. The CDR3 is 15 residues long. Germline V gene sequence: CDR1 MNHNY, CDR2 SVGAGI (reference sequence).

The chain recombines TRBV5-8 with TRBJ2-1; D gene uncertain. The CDR3 totals 14 residues. The germline gives CDR1 SGHTS, CDR2 YDEGEE. Trimming took off 0 bases at V and 0 bases at J, with 4 bases between the two ends. This chain's CDR3 is CASSLGGSYNEQFF. CDR3 DNA sequence: TGTGCCAGCAGCTTGGGGGGCTCCTACAATGAGCAGTTCTTC.

The gene calls are TRBV7-9 and TRBJ1-5; possibly TRBD1 for D (5 bases). V lost 5 bases and J lost 9, with 14 bases in between. There are 13 residues in the CDR3. Germline V CDR1 and CDR2: SEHNR, FQNEAQ (reference sequence). The CDR3 region has the DNA TGTGCCAGCAGCGCGCAGGGCGCGGGGCCCCAGCATTTT. Amino acids: CASSAQGAGPQHF.

This sequence joins TRBV9 and TRBJ2-1; D remains unclear. This CDR3 has 14 residues. V was shortened by 0 bases and J by 9 bases, with 13 bases between the two germline ends. Germline-derived CDR1 and CDR2 are SGDLS and YYNGEE. The CDR3 DNA reads TGTGCCAGCAGCGTAGGGCCTCGGCTGGGTGAGCAGTTCTTC. This sequence encodes CASSVGPRLGEQFF.

The chain is built from TRBV7-2 and TRBJ2-6; 9 positions agree with TRBD1. Germline values: CDR1 SGHTA, CDR2 FQGNSA. V shed 5 bases and J 0 bases; nucleotides not matched to a gene: 8. This CDR3 has 18 residues. This CDR3 reads CASSVGQGFPSGANVLTF. The DNA for the CDR3 is TGTGCCAGCAGCGTAGGACAGGGGTTTCCCTCTGGGGCCAACGTCCTGACTTTC.

This clone was detected once. V usage is TRBV4-3 and J usage is TRBJ1-6; D is unclear. Germline V CDR1 and CDR2: LGHNA, YSLEER. Trimming took off 0 bases at V and 9 bases at J, with 12 bases between the two ends. The CDR3 spans 15 residues. Written as DNA, the CDR3 is TGCGCCAGCAGCCAAGATAAGGGAAAGGTTTCACCCCTCCACTTT. Amino acids: CASSQDKGKVSPLHF.